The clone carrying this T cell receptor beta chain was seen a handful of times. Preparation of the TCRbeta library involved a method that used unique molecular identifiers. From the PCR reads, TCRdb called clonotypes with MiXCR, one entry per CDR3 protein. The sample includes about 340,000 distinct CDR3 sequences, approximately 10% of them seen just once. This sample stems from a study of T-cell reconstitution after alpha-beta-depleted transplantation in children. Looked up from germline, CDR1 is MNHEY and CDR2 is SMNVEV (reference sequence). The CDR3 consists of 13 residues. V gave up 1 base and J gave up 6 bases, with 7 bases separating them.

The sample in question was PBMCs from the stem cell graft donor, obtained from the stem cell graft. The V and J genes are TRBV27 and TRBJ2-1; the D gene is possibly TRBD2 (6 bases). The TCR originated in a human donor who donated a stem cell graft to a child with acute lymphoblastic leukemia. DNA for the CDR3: TGTGCCAGCAGTTTATTAGCGGTCAATGAGCAGTTCTTC. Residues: CASSLLAVNEQFF.